This record covers a single T cell receptor (beta chain). What it recognizes is unknown. Here immunoSEQ multiplex PCR was the method, and the copy in TCRdb shows in-frame clones only, minus some. Of about 30,000 clones detected, around 95% appear once; the ten largest clones hold around 2.8%. The entry originates in a study of circulating and synovial CD4+ cells in juvenile arthritis. Findings of the study overall: These blood cells shared more CDR3 sequences with synovium than bulk blood. The pathogenic-like versus bulk T cell difference escaped Vbeta family analysis. T cell genome counts differed by at least an order of magnitude between CPL and CD4 samples.

The CDR3 runs 13 residues. Germline CDR1 reads MGHDK; CDR2 reads SYGVNS. V was trimmed by 5 bases and J by 3 bases, leaving 10 bases between them. Samples derive from patients with active juvenile idiopathic arthritis. The clonotype originates from a human donor with juvenile idiopathic arthritis. This chain links TRBV25-1 with TRBJ1-2; no clear D. The sequenced sample consisted of CD4+ T cells from blood. The CDR3 here is CASSRTVHYGYTF. Here the CDR3 DNA reads TGTGCCAGCAGTAGAACAGTCCACTATGGCTACACCTTC.